The source of this T cell receptor beta chain is a study of shared clonotypes between healthy human individuals. Each sample came from a Caucasian adult donor living in Nashville, Tennessee. Trimming stripped 3 bases from V and 9 bases from J, with 10 bases between. This CDR3 comprises 12 residues. Germline CDR1 reads SGDLS; CDR2 reads YYNGEE. Original handling: Owing to the provision of junction-only sequences devoid of quality scores by immunoSEQ, filtering differed. This table comes from immunoSEQ multiplex PCR, and its TCRdb copy is limited to in-frame clones, with some not included. That table is the source of V, J and clone size, and D and trimming were worked out from the DNA. The sample holds some 1,600,000 clones, approximately 98% seen once.

The specimen was naive CD4+ T cells sorted from blood. Indicated subset: CD45RA+ positively selected. This rearrangement joins TRBV9 to TRBJ2-1; D remains unclear. The receptor was derived from a young man in good health. CDR3 protein: CASSGYVGEQFF. CDR3 coding DNA: TGTGCCAGCAGCGGGTACGTCGGTGAGCAGTTCTTC.